This TCR beta chain was documented in a study of early T cells in non-severe SARS-CoV-2 infection. V was cut by 6 bases and J by 4 bases, with 15 bases left in between. The CDR3 consists of 15 residues. In this sample, this clonotype turned up a few times. As part of library construction, unique molecular identifiers were attached to individual cDNA molecules. TCRdb used MiXCR to reprocess the 5' RACE reads, holding one entry per CDR3 protein. The repertoire has some 80,000 distinct CDR3 sequences, 12% of them found once; the top ten carry around 15%. This receptor was identified in an adult who was a healthcare worker with PCR-confirmed SARS-CoV-2 infection or an uninfected control (not recorded which). The donor label of this sample is uncertain. The input for sequencing was whole blood, taken at baseline. This chain uses TRBV12-3 or TRBV12-4 with TRBJ2-2, with no clear D. CDR3 in amino acids: CASSLTGQITGELFF. The CDR3 DNA sequence: TGTGCCAGCAGCCTCACTGGGCAAATCACCGGGGAGCTGTTTTTT.